Listed here are 32 T cell receptor beta chains from one sample, sequenced in a study of cytomegalovirus exposure and HLA in healthy donors. PCR involved 60 Vbeta and 13 Jbeta primers. The assay was immunoSEQ multiplex PCR, and TCRdb's table has in-frame clones only and misses some. Of 70,000 to 100,000 clones listed, 67% are singletons. Sequenced: PBMCs. The receptors here all came from a woman in her fifties or sixties in good health and CMV-seropositive.

In this sample, this clone turned up a few times. The rearrangement uses TRBV19 and TRBJ1-6, with 8 bases lining up with TRBD1. V gave up 5 bases and J gave up 6 bases; unmatched junction bases: 3. Germline V gene lookup returns CDR1 LNHDA and CDR2 SQIVND (reference sequence). This CDR3 is 14 amino acids long. For the CDR3, the DNA is TGTGCCAGTAGTCGACAGGGGCGTAATTCACCCCTCCACTTT. Translated, it gives CASSRQGRNSPLHF.

The chain combines TRBV7-3 with TRBJ2-2; 9 bases align to TRBD1. In germline, CDR1 is SGHTA, CDR2 FQGTGA. Unmatched junction bases numbered 8, after V lost 4 bases and J lost 5 bases. CDR3 length: 16 amino acids. CDR3 coding DNA: TGTGCCAGCAGCTCTCTCGACAGGGGGAGAACCGGGGAGCTGTTTTTT. Protein: CASSSLDRGRTGELFF. The full variable domain, completed using reference TRBV7-3 and TRBJ2-2, is GAGVSQTPSNKVTEKGKYVELRCDPISGHTALYWYRQSLGQGPEFLIYFQGTGAADDSGLPNDRFFAVRPEGSVSTLKIQRTERGDSAVYLCASSSLDRGRTGELFFGEGSRLTVL.

The V gene is TRBV19, the J gene TRBJ2-7; maybe TRBD1 (5 bases). The CDR3 length is 13 residues. Germline V gene data show CDR1 as LNHDA and CDR2 as SQIVND (reference sequence). The CDR3 DNA is TGTGCCAGTAGTATTGACAGCTCCTACGAGCATTACGTC. It yields the protein CASSIDSSYEHYV.

V gene TRBV18 combines with J gene TRBJ2-7; 9 nucleotides match TRBD1. The trim removed 1 base at V and 3 bases at J, leaving 4 bases unmatched. The germline V gene encodes CDR1 KGHSH and CDR2 LQKENI. This CDR3 spans 15 amino acids. CDR3 nucleotide sequence: TGTGCCAGCTCACCACGACAGGGGGTTAGCTACGAGCAGTACTTC. Its protein product is CASSPRQGVSYEQYF.

This chain uses TRBV18 with TRBJ2-2; 9 bases are a match to TRBD1. Germline CDR1 is KGHSH and CDR2 is LQKENI. The CDR3 is made up of 15 amino acids. Losses at the gene ends were 3 bases for V and 3 bases for J; bases not matched to a gene: 2. The CDR3 protein is CASSPNRGHTGELFF. Written as DNA, the CDR3 is TGTGCCAGCTCACCTAACAGGGGGCACACCGGGGAGCTGTTTTTT.

The rearrangement uses TRBV7-9 and TRBJ1-1, with D perhaps matching TRBD1 (5 bases). V was trimmed by 0 bases and J by 8 bases, leaving 10 bases between them. The length of the CDR3 is 13 residues. Germline assignment: CDR1 SEHNR and CDR2 FQNEAQ (reference sequence). CDR3 nucleotides: TGTGCCAGCAGCTTAGCTCTTCGGACAGAAGCTTTCTTT. Its protein is CASSLALRTEAFF.

This chain links TRBV5-1 with TRBJ2-3; 8 bases align to TRBD1. The CDR3 is 14 residues long. The germline CDR1 and CDR2 sequences are SGHRS and YFSETQ. The V and J ends lost 2 bases and 12 bases, in that order; junction bases with no gene match: 11. CDR3 protein: CASSFGTGQGSQYF. The CDR3 DNA is TGCGCCAGCAGCTTCGGGACAGGTCAAGGGTCCCAGTATTTT.

The rearrangement links TRBV9 to TRBJ1-1; D unresolved. Germline V gene data show CDR1 as SGDLS and CDR2 as YYNGEE. V was shortened by 1 base and J by 5 bases, with 9 bases between the two germline ends. The CDR3 spans 13 residues. This chain's CDR3 is CASSVTHWTEAFF. The CDR3 bases are TGTGCCAGCAGCGTAACGCACTGGACTGAAGCTTTCTTT. Variable domain in full (rest from reference TRBV9 and TRBJ1-1): DSGVTQTPKHLITATGQRVTLRCSPRSGDLSVYWYQQSLDQGLQFLIQYYNGEERAKGNILERFSAQQFPDLHSELNLSSLELGDSALYFCASSVTHWTEAFFGQGTRLTVV.

The CDR3 spells CASSPQQGWHEKLFF. The CDR3, as DNA: TGTGCCAGTAGTCCTCAACAGGGTTGGCATGAAAAACTGTTTTTT. The chain joins TRBV19 to TRBJ1-4, with a weak D call TRBD1 (6 bases). Trimming cost V 5 bases and J 6 bases, with 16 bases left between them. The CDR3 covers 15 residues. The germline V gene encodes CDR1 LNHDA and CDR2 SQIVND (reference sequence).

This clone was found a few times. This chain uses TRBV7-7 with TRBJ2-5; D remains unclear. Germline lookup yields CDR1 SSHAT and CDR2 FNYEAQ (reference sequence). This CDR3 has 13 amino acids. The V and J ends lost 5 bases and 8 bases respectively, with 15 bases between them. DNA for the CDR3: TGTGCCAGCAGCCCAAGCTCTCCGTATACCCAGTACTTC. Its protein is CASSPSSPYTQYF. The full variable domain, rest sourced from reference TRBV7-7 and TRBJ2-5, is GAGVSQSPRYKVTKRGQDVTLRCDPISSHATLYWYQQALGQGPEFLTYFNYEAQPDKSGLPSDRFSAERPEGSISTLTIQRTEQRDSAMYRCASSPSSPYTQYFGPGTRLLVL.

The V and J genes are TRBV13 and TRBJ1-6; the D gene is possibly TRBD1 (5 bases). The length of the CDR3 is 15 residues. Germline lookup yields CDR1 PRHDT and CDR2 FYEKMQ (reference sequence). Trimming shortened V by 3 bases and J by 7 bases, and 13 bases separated the two germline ends. The CDR3 nucleotides read TGTGCCAGCAGCTTGGGGGGGGTGGGAAATTCACCCCTCCACTTT. Translated: CASSLGGVGNSPLHF.

The V call is TRBV5-1, the J call TRBJ2-1; D ambiguous. Germline V lookup: CDR1 SGHRS, CDR2 YFSETQ. The CDR3 length is 14 residues. V lost 4 bases and J 8 bases, leaving 16 bases between the germline ends. The chain's CDR3 is CASSGQSTIDEQFF. The CDR3 DNA reads as TGCGCCAGCAGCGGTCAATCGACAATCGATGAGCAGTTCTTC.

The chain recombines TRBV7-9 with TRBJ1-1; perhaps TRBD1 as D (6 bases). Germline assignment: CDR1 SEHNR and CDR2 FQNEAQ (reference sequence). Trimming removed 8 bases at V and 1 base at J, with 11 bases between. There are 13 residues in the CDR3. CDR3 region: CASRDTENTEAFF. The CDR3 DNA reads as TGTGCCAGCCGGGACACCGAGAACACTGAAGCTTTCTTT.

The chain uses TRBV28 and TRBJ1-2, with D possibly TRBD1 on 6 matching bases. V was cut by 6 bases and J by 6 bases, with 14 bases left in between. The CDR3 totals 13 residues. The germline CDR1 and CDR2 sequences are MDHEN and SYDVKM. As DNA, the CDR3 is TGTGCCAGCAGCCTACTTGAGGGGGATGGCTACACCTTC. As protein: CASSLLEGDGYTF.

The rearrangement joins TRBV11-2 to TRBJ1-5; no clear D gene. The CDR3 has 13 amino acids. Looked up from germline, CDR1 is SGHAT and CDR2 is FQNNGV. Trimming left V 0 bases short and J 9 bases short, with 9 bases between. DNA for the CDR3: TGTGCCAGCAGCTTAGACGGGGTGTGGCCCCAGCATTTT. This encodes CASSLDGVWPQHF.

The chain combines TRBV15 with TRBJ2-4; D is unresolved. The CDR3 runs to 16 residues. The germline V gene has CDR1 LNHNV and CDR2 YYDKDF (reference sequence). The V and J ends lost 1 base and 0 bases respectively, with 10 bases between them. CDR3 amino acids: CATSRVSDLAKNIQYF. The DNA for the CDR3 is TGTGCCACCAGCAGAGTTTCCGACTTAGCCAAAAACATTCAGTACTTC.

This clone was counted only a few times. The rearrangement joins TRBV15 to TRBJ2-2, with 8 positions matching TRBD2. The junction had 6 bases not matched to a gene; V was cut back by 0 bases and J by 6 bases. Germline CDR1 reads LNHNV; CDR2 reads YYDKDF (reference sequence). This CDR3 contains 16 residues. CDR3 protein: CATSRDPGGVAGELFF. The CDR3 DNA is TGTGCCACCAGCAGAGATCCGGGAGGGGTCGCCGGGGAGCTGTTTTTT.

The gene calls are TRBV9 and TRBJ1-3; 10 bases match TRBD1. The CDR3 contains 16 residues. Germline lookup yields CDR1 SGDLS and CDR2 YYNGEE. V shed 0 bases, J shed 6 bases, and the junction held 6 bases outside the gene matches. The CDR3, as DNA: TGTGCCAGCAGCGTAGCTCGGGGACAGGGGCCAAACACCATATATTTT. Its translation: CASSVARGQGPNTIYF.

This chain uses TRBV5-1 with TRBJ2-7, with D possibly matching TRBD2 (5 bases). The J call is in doubt because the DNA end fits TRBJ2-5 better. Per germline, CDR1 SGHRS and CDR2 YFSETQ. This CDR3 is built from 15 residues. The CDR3 is CASSSPKPPEETQYF. The DNA for the CDR3 is TGCGCCAGCTCTAGCCCTAAACCCCCTGAAGAGACCCAGTACTTC.

V and J are TRBV11-2 and TRBJ2-7; maybe TRBD2 (5 bases). CDR3 length: 13 amino acids. Germline lookup yields CDR1 SGHAT and CDR2 FQNNGV. Trimming stripped 5 bases from V and 0 bases from J, with 8 bases between. The CDR3 spells CASSVGISYEQYV. In nucleotides, the CDR3 is TGTGCCAGCAGCGTCGGGATCTCCTACGAGCAGTACGTC.

The chain is built from TRBV7-9 and TRBJ1-5; tentatively, D is TRBD1 (5 bases). In germline, CDR1 is SEHNR, CDR2 FQNEAQ (reference sequence). Trimming removed 0 bases at V and 2 bases at J, with 14 bases between. The CDR3 covers 17 residues. In DNA form, the CDR3 reads TGTGCCAGCAGCTTAGCAACCACGGGACTTGGCAATCAGCCCCAGCATTTT. It is translated as CASSLATTGLGNQPQHF.

The V and J genes are TRBV25-1 and TRBJ2-1, with 9 bases matching TRBD1. The CDR3 covers 16 residues. CDR1 is MGHDK, CDR2 SYGVNS, per germline. J was trimmed by 0 bases and V by 3 bases; bases with no gene match: 3. The CDR3 sequence: CASSDHRGPSYNEQFF. CDR3 bases: TGTGCCAGCAGTGACCACAGGGGGCCCTCCTACAATGAGCAGTTCTTC.

The CDR3 spells CASSLEGRDEQFF. CDR3 sequence (DNA): TGTGCCAGCAGTCTAGAGGGGAGGGATGAGCAGTTCTTC. This sequence joins TRBV2 and TRBJ2-1; 7 bases agree with TRBD2. From germline, CDR1 is SNHLY and CDR2 FYNNEI. The CDR3 covers 13 residues. After removal of 5 bases from V and 8 bases from J, the junction contained 6 bases not matched to a gene.

This chain uses TRBV14 with TRBJ2-1; D ambiguous. Trimming removed 4 bases from V and 0 bases from J, with 16 bases in between. CDR1 and CDR2 (germline): SGHDN, FVKESK. CDR3 length: 17 residues. The CDR3, as DNA: TGTGCCAGCAGCCCCTCAATCCCAAAGAGCTCCTACAATGAGCAGTTCTTC. Translation gives CASSPSIPKSSYNEQFF.

In the case of this clone: Mismatch with germline at one junction end may stem from a read error. The chain joins TRBV7-9 to TRBJ2-1; D is perhaps TRBD1 (6 bases). Germline values: CDR1 SEHNR, CDR2 FQNEAQ (reference sequence). This CDR3 has 15 residues. This chain's CDR3 is CSSSSRGSSYNEQFF. The CDR3 DNA is TGTTCCAGCAGCTCCAGGGGAAGCTCCTACAATGAGCAGTTCTTC. Full variable domain (rest looked up from reference TRBV7-9 and TRBJ2-1): DTGVSQNPRHKITKRGQNVTFRCDPISEHNRLYWYRQTLGQGPEFLTYFQNEAQLEKSRLLSDRFSAERPKGSFSTLEIQRTEQGDSAMYLCSSSSRGSSYNEQFFGPGTRLTVL.

J is TRBJ1-1 and V is TRBV10-2; possible D gene TRBD1, 5 bases. V was clipped by 2 bases and J by 5 bases, with 6 bases between them. This CDR3 spans 12 amino acids. The germline V gene encodes CDR1 WSHSY and CDR2 SAAADI. CDR3 protein: CASSEGATEAFF. CDR3 DNA: TGCGCCAGCAGTGAGGGGGCGACTGAAGCTTTCTTT.

This clone was seen a few times. The rearrangement links TRBV6-1 to TRBJ2-1; 9 bases align to TRBD2. The CDR3 covers 16 residues. Germline V lookup: CDR1 MNHNS, CDR2 SASEGT. After removal of 1 base from V and 7 bases from J, the junction contained 8 bases not matched to a gene. CDR3 nucleotides: TGTGCCAGCAGTGAAGATGGCGGGGGGGCCTCGAATGAGCAGTTCTTC. This translates into CASSEDGGGASNEQFF.

This clone was observed a handful of times. The genes are TRBV5-1 and TRBJ1-3; no firm D call. From germline, CDR1 is SGHRS and CDR2 YFSETQ. V lost 0 bases and J lost 2, with 15 bases in between. This CDR3 region has 17 residues. The CDR3 loop is CASSLEGGQAPGNTIYF. The CDR3 DNA follows: TGCGCCAGCAGCTTGGAGGGCGGGCAGGCGCCTGGAAACACCATATATTTT.

The chain couples TRBV5-4 to TRBJ1-2; 9 nucleotides agree with TRBD1. CDR1 is SGHNT and CDR2 is YYREEE in the germline V gene (reference sequence). This CDR3 spans 14 amino acids. V dropped 4 bases and J dropped 6; count of bases not matched to a gene: 7. The CDR3 is CASSPGQGLDGYTF. The CDR3 coding sequence is TGTGCCAGCAGCCCGGGACAGGGTTTGGATGGCTACACCTTC.

The chain combines TRBV12-5 with TRBJ2-7; 9 bases are a match to TRBD1. Germline CDR1 LGHNT, CDR2 FRNRAP. The length of the CDR3 is 13 residues. With 7 bases clipped from V and 5 bases from J, the junction kept 6 bases outside the gene matches. The CDR3 spells CASARDRADEQYF. As DNA, the CDR3 is TGTGCTAGTGCCCGGGACAGGGCTGACGAGCAGTACTTC.

The rearrangement uses TRBV4-1 and TRBJ2-3; D ambiguous. V lost 0 bases and J lost 6, with 4 bases in between. Germline assignment: CDR1 MGHRA and CDR2 YSYEKL. The length of the CDR3 is 12 residues. The chain's CDR3 is CASSQDLDTQYF. The CDR3 DNA is TGCGCCAGCAGCCAAGACCTGGATACGCAGTATTTT.

The chain uses TRBV9 and TRBJ2-5, with D uncertain. The CDR3 is 14 residues long. Germline V gene lookup returns CDR1 SGDLS and CDR2 YYNGEE. V was cut by 0 bases and J by 5 bases, with 11 bases left in between. For the CDR3, the DNA is TGTGCCAGCAGCGTAGTACCAAACCGGGAGACCCAGTACTTC. It is translated as CASSVVPNRETQYF.